This T cell receptor (beta chain) was profiled in a study of cytomegalovirus exposure and HLA in healthy donors. Comments on this clone: Its antigen is not known.

PCR used 60 Vbeta primers and 13 Jbeta primers. The method was immunoSEQ multiplex PCR; TCRdb's version includes in-frame clones alone and lacks a portion of them. Of a few hundred thousand clones in the sample, about three quarters are singletons; the top ten hold around 2.8%. General study points: TCR beta V- and J-gene trimming was later associated with a missense DCLRE1C variant. Most TCR beta V segments were productive about 87% or about 30% of the time in an earlier analysis. Cytomegalovirus association was assigned to about 150 TCR beta chains.

V lost 1 base and J lost 5, with 8 bases in between. The length of the CDR3 is 13 residues. Germline V CDR1 and CDR2: SGHTA, FQGNSA. Sequencing was carried out using PBMCs. V gene TRBV7-2 combines with J gene TRBJ2-5; D might be TRBD1 (5 bases). The sequence was collected from a woman in her sixties or seventies in good health and CMV-seropositive. This CDR3 is CASSLVGRETQYF. In DNA, the CDR3 is TGTGCCAGCAGCTTAGTGGGGCGGGAGACCCAGTACTTC.